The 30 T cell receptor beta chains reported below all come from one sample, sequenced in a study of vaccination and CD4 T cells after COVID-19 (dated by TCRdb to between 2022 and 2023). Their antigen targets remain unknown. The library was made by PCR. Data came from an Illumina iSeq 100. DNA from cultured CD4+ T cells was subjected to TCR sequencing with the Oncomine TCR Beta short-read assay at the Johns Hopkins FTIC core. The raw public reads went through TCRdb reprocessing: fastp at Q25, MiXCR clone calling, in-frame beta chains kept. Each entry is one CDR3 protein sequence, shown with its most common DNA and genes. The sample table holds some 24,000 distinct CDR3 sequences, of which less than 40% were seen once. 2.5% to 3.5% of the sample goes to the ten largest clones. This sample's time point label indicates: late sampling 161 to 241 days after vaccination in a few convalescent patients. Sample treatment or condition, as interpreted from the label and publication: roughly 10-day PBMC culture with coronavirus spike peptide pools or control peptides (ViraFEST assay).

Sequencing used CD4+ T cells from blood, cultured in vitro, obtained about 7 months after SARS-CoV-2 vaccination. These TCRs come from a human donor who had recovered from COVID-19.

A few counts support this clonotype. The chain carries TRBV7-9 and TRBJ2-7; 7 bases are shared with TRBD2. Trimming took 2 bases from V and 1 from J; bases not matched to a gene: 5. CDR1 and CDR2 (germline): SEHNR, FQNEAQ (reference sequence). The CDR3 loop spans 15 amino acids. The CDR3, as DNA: TGTGCCAGCAGCTTACTATCGGGGGGATCCTACGAGCAGTACTTC. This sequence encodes CASSLLSGGSYEQYF.

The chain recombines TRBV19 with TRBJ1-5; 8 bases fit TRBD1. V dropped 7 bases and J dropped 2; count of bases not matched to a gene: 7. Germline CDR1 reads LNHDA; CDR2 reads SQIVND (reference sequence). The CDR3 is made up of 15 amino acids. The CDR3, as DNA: TGTGCCAGTACCCAGACAGGGGATGGCAATCAGCCCCAGCATTTT. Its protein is CASTQTGDGNQPQHF.

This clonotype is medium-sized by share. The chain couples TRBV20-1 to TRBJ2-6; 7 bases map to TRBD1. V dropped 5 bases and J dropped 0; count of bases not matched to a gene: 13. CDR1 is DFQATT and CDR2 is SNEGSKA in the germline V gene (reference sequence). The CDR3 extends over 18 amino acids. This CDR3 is CSAPDRNRGISGANVLTF. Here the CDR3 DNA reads TGCAGTGCTCCGGACCGGAACAGGGGTATCTCTGGGGCCAACGTCCTGACTTTC.

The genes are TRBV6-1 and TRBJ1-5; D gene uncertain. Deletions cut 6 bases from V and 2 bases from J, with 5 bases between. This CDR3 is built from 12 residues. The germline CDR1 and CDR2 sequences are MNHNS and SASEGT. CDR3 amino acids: CASRPGNQPQHF. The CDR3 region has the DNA TGTGCCAGCAGGCCGGGCAATCAGCCCCAGCATTTT.

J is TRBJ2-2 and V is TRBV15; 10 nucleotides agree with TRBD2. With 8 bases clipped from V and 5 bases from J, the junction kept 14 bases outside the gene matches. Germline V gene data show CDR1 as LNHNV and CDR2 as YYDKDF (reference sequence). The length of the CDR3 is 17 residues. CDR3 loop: CATRLRRLAGDTGELFF. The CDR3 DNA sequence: TGTGCCACCCGCCTACGTCGGCTAGCGGGAGATACCGGGGAGCTGTTTTTT.

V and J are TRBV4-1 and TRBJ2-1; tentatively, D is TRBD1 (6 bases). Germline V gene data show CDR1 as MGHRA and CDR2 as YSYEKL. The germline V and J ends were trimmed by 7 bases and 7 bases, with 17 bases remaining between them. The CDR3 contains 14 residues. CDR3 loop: CASTTTGSRNEQFF. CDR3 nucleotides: TGCGCCAGCACCACAACAGGGTCGAGAAATGAGCAGTTCTTC.

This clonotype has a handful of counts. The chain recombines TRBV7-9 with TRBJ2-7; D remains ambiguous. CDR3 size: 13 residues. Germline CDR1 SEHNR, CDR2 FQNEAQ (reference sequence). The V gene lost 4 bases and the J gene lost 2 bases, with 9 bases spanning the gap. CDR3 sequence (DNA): TGTGCCAGCAGCTCGTTGGGCACCTACGAGCAGTACTTC. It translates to CASSSLGTYEQYF.

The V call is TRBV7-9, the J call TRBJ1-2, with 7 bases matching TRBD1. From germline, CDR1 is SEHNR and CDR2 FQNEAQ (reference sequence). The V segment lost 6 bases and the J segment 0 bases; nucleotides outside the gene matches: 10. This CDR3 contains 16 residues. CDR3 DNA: TGTGCCAGCAGTCGTACTTCCGGGACAGCTAACTATGGCTACACCTTC. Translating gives CASSRTSGTANYGYTF.

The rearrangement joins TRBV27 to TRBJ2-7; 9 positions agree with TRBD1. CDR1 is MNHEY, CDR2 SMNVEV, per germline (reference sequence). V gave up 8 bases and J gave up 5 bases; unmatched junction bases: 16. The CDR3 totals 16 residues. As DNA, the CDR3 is TGTGCCAGCTCGTTCGGGGCAGGGACAGGGTCCCACGAGCAGTACTTC. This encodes CASSFGAGTGSHEQYF.

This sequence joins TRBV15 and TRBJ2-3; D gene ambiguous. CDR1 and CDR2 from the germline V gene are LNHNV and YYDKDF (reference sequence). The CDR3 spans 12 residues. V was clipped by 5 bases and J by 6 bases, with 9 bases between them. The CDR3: CATSGRTDTQYF. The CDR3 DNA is TGTGCCACCAGCGGGCGTACTGATACGCAGTATTTT.

The CDR3, as DNA: TGTGCCAGCAGTATCAGAAGGGAGCAGTACTTC. Its translation is CASSIRREQYF. The V gene is TRBV28, the J gene TRBJ2-7; D gene ambiguous. This CDR3 contains 11 residues. Germline V gene lookup returns CDR1 MDHEN and CDR2 SYDVKM. V was clipped by 5 bases and J by 7 bases, with 9 bases between them. The entire variable domain, with the rest obtained from reference TRBV28 and TRBJ2-7, is as follows: DVKVTQSSRYLVKRTGEKVFLECVQDMDHENMFWYRQDPGLGLRLIYFSYDVKMKEKGDIPEGYSVSREKKERFSLILESASTNQTSMYLCASSIRREQYFGPGTRLTVT.

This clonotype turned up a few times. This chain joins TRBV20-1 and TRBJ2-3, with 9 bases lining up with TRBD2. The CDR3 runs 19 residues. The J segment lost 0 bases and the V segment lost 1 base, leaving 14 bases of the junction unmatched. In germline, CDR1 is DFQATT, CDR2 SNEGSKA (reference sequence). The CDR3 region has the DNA TGCAGTGCTAGAGTCGGAGGGCGGTCAGCGGGGGGAAGCACAGATACGCAGTATTTT. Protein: CSARVGGRSAGGSTDTQYF.

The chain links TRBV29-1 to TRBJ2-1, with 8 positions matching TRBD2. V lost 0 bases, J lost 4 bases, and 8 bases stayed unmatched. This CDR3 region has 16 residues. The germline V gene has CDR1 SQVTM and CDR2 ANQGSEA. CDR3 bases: TGCAGCGTTGAAGATCTGTCGGGAGGGAGATACAATGAGCAGTTCTTC. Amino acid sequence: CSVEDLSGGRYNEQFF.

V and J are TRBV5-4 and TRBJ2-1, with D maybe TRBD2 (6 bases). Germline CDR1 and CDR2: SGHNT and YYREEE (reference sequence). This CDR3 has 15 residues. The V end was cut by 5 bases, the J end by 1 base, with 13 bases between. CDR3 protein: CASRVGTGSYNEQFF. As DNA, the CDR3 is TGTGCCAGCAGAGTCGGGACTGGATCCTACAATGAGCAGTTCTTC.

The CDR3 sequence is CASSPQGQGGEQYF. In DNA form, the CDR3 reads TGTGCCAGCAGCCCTCAGGGACAGGGTGGCGAGCAGTACTTC. The chain recombines TRBV28 with TRBJ2-7; 9 positions match TRBD1. The J segment lost 6 bases and the V segment lost 6 bases, leaving 9 bases of the junction unmatched. Per germline, CDR1 MDHEN and CDR2 SYDVKM. This CDR3 has 14 residues.

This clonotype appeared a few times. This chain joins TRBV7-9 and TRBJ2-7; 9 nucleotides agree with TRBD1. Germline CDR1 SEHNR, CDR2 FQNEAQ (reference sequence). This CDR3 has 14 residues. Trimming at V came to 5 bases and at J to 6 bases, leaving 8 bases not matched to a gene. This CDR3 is CASSPWGQGFEQYF. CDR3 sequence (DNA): TGTGCCAGCAGCCCCTGGGGACAGGGTTTCGAGCAGTACTTC. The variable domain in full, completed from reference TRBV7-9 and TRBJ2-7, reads DTGVSQNPRHKITKRGQNVTFRCDPISEHNRLYWYRQTLGQGPEFLTYFQNEAQLEKSRLLSDRFSAERPKGSFSTLEIQRTEQGDSAMYLCASSPWGQGFEQYFGPGTRLTVT.

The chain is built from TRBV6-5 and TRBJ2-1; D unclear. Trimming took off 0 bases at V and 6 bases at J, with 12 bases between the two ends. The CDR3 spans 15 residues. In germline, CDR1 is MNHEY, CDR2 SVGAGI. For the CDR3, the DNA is TGTGCCAGCAGTTACTCGATCCTAGTGGGCAATGAGCAGTTCTTC. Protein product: CASSYSILVGNEQFF.

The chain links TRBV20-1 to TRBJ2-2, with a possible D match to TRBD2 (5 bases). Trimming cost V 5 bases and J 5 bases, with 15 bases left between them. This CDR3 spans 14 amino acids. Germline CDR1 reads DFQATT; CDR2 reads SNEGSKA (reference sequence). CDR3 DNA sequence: TGCAGTGCTCAGGTTCCGAGAGGGACCGGGGAGCTGTTTTTT. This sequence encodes CSAQVPRGTGELFF.

CDR3 protein: CASSFRTGAGYTF. CDR3 DNA sequence: TGTGCCAGCAGTTTCCGGACAGGGGCTGGCTACACCTTC. The chain has TRBV28 and TRBJ1-2; 9 nucleotides match TRBD1. Trimming removed 3 bases from V and 7 bases from J; junction bases left unmatched: 3. CDR3 length: 13 residues. Germline CDR1 MDHEN, CDR2 SYDVKM.

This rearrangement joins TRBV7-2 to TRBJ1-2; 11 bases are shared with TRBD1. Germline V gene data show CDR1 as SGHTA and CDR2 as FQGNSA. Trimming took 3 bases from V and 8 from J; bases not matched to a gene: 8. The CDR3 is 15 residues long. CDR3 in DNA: TGTGCCAGCAGCTTCCCAGGACAGGGGGCGCGGGGCTACACCTTC. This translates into CASSFPGQGARGYTF. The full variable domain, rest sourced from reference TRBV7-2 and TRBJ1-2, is GAGVSQSPSNKVTEKGKDVELRCDPISGHTALYWYRQSLGQGLEFLIYFQGNSAPDKSGLPSDRFSAERTGGSVSTLTIQRTQQEDSAVYLCASSFPGQGARGYTFGSGTRLTVV.

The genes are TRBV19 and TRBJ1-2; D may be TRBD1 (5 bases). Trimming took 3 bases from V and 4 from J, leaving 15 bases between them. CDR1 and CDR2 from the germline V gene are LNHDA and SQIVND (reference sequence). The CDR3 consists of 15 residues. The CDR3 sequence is CASSIPQGTTYGYTF. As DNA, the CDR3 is TGTGCCAGTAGTATCCCCCAGGGTACGACCTATGGCTACACCTTC.

The CDR3 DNA is TGTGCCAGCAGCCAAGGCTGGGACAAGCAGTACTTC. Translation: CASSQGWDKQYF. The genes are TRBV14 and TRBJ2-7; TRBD1 is a possible D gene (6 bases). There are 12 residues in the CDR3. The ends were cut back, 1 base at V and 8 bases at J, with 9 bases in the middle. In germline, CDR1 is SGHDN, CDR2 FVKESK.

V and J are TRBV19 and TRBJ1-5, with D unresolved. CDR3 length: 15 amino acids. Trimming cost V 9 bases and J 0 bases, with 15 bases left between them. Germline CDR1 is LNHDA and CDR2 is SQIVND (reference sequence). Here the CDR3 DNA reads TGTGCCAGCGGGGTGTGGGGAAATAGCAATCAGCCCCAGCATTTT. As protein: CASGVWGNSNQPQHF.

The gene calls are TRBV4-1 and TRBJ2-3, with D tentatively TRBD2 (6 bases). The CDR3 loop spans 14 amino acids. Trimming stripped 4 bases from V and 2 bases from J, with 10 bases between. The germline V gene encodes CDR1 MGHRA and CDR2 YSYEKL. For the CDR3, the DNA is TGCGCCAGCAGCCGCGGGATCCACACAGATACGCAGTATTTT. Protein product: CASSRGIHTDTQYF.

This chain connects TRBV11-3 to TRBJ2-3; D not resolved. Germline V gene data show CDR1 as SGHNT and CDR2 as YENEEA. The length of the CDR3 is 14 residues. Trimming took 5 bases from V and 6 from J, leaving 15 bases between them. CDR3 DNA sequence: TGTGCCAGCAGCCCAGATCCTGGTAGGGATACGCAGTATTTT. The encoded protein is CASSPDPGRDTQYF.

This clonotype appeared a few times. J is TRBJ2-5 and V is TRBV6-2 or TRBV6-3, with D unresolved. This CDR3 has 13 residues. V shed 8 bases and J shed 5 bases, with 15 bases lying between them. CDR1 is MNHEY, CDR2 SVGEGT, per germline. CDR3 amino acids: CASGFNAIETQYF. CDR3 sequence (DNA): TGTGCCAGCGGATTTAACGCGATCGAGACCCAGTACTTC.

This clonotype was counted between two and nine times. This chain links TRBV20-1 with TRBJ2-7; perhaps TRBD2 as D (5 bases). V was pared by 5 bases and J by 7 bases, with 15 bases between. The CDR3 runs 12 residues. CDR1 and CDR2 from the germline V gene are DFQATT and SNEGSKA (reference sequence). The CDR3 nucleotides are TGCAGTGCTCGGCGGGTGGATCTGGAGCAGTACTTC. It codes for CSARRVDLEQYF.

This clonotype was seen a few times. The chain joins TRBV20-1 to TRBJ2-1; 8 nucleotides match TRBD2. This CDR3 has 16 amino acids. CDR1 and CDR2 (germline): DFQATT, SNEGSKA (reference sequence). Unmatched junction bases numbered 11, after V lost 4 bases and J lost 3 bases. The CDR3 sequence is CSATPRAGGFYNEQFF. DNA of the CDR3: TGCAGTGCTACACCTAGGGCGGGAGGATTCTACAATGAGCAGTTCTTC.

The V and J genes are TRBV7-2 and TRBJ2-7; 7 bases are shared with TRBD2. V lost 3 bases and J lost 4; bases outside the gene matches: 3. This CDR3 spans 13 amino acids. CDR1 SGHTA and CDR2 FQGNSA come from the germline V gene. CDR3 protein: CASSLQREYEQYF. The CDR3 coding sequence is TGTGCCAGCAGCTTGCAGCGGGAATACGAGCAGTACTTC.

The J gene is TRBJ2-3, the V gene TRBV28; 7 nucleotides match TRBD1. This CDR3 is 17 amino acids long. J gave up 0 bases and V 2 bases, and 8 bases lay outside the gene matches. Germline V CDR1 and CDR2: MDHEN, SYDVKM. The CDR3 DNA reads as TGTGCCAGCAGTTTAAATACAGGGGATGCTAGCACAGATACGCAGTATTTT. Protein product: CASSLNTGDASTDTQYF.